These T cell receptor beta chains were read from a single sample in a study of blood T cell repertoires in COVID-19. This table comes from immunoSEQ multiplex PCR, and its TCRdb copy is limited to in-frame clones, with some not included. The repertoire holds over 250,000 clones, 86% seen once, with 2.6% in the top ten. What was sequenced was PBMCs or T cells enriched from blood (not recorded which). The origin of the receptors is a woman between 18 and 29 years old who had recovered from COVID-19. Each CDR3 is given with its conserved first and last residue. Fields, in order: D gene, CDR3 length, V gene, clone size, J gene, CDR3 protein, CDR3 DNA. The D gene is left open where the match is weak. Size values are once, few and many counts, or a class for expanded clones, and some rows have none.

>-|13|TRBV12-3/TRBV12-4|-|TRBJ1-1
CASSFLRNTEAFF
TGTGCCAGCAGTTTTCTCCGGAACACTGAAGCTTTCTTT
>TRBD1|16|TRBV24-1|-|TRBJ2-1
CATSDTRTGNYNEQFF
TGTGCCACCAGTGATACCAGGACAGGGAACTACAATGAGCAGTTCTTC
>TRBD1|17|TRBV19|-|TRBJ1-3
CASSIPPGTGVGNTIYF
TGTGCCAGTAGTATACCCCCTGGGACAGGGGTTGGAAACACCATATATTTT
>TRBD2|15|TRBV4-1|-|TRBJ2-7
CASSQSTGTSDTQYF
TGCGCCAGCAGCCAATCCACCGGGACTAGCGACACGCAGTACTTC
>-|14|TRBV28|-|TRBJ2-7
CASRRIGGGNEQYF
TGTGCCAGCAGAAGAATAGGTGGGGGCAACGAGCAGTACTTC
>TRBD2|13|TRBV4-1|many|TRBJ2-1
CASSQDGGDEQFF
TGCGCCAGCAGCCAAGATGGGGGGGATGAGCAGTTCTTC
>TRBD1|17|TRBV2|-|TRBJ1-4
CASLPGQGSLLTEKLFF
TGTGCCAGCCTTCCGGGACAGGGGTCCCTTCTTACCGAAAAACTGTTTTTT
>-|14|TRBV6-5|-|TRBJ2-3
CASSYRFSTDTQYF
TGTGCCAGCAGTTACCGTTTTAGCACAGATACGCAGTATTTT
>-|14|TRBV5-8|-|TRBJ2-3
CASPTDSHTDTQYF
TGTGCCAGCCCAACGGACAGCCACACAGATACGCAGTATTTT
>-|15|TRBV5-4|-|TRBJ1-2
CASSPLGGFPYGYTF
TGTGCCAGCAGCCCCTTGGGGGGGTTTCCCTATGGCTACACCTTC
>-|13|TRBV5-6|-|TRBJ1-2
CASSLTANTPYTF
TGTGCCAGCAGCTTGACCGCAAACACCCCGTACACCTTC
>TRBD2|18|TRBV29-1|-|TRBJ2-1
CSVAGLAAPPLGYNEQFF
TGCAGCGTTGCCGGACTAGCGGCCCCCCCACTGGGCTACAATGAGCAGTTCTTC
>-|14|TRBV2|-|TRBJ1-1
CASRDGIQNTEAFF
TGTGCCAGCAGGGACGGGATTCAGAACACTGAAGCTTTCTTT
>TRBD2|19|TRBV6-2/TRBV6-3|-|TRBJ2-3
CASSYSPGLAGGPTDTQYF
TGTGCCAGCAGTTACTCCCCCGGACTAGCGGGGGGGCCTACAGATACGCAGTATTTT
>-|14|TRBV7-2|-|TRBJ2-3
CASSSQVGTDTQYF
TGTGCCAGCAGCTCACAAGTTGGCACAGATACGCAGTATTTT
>-|11|TRBV6-5|-|TRBJ1-1
CASGAAMITFF
TGTGCCAGCGGGGCTGCCATGATAACTTTCTTT
>-|13|TRBV5-8|-|TRBJ1-1
CASSLTGNTEAFF
TGTGCCAGCAGCTTAACGGGGAACACTGAAGCTTTCTTT
>-|13|TRBV29-1|-|TRBJ1-2
CSVEDPGDYGYTF
TGCAGCGTTGAAGATCCAGGGGACTATGGCTACACCTTC
>-|15|TRBV6-2/TRBV6-3|-|TRBJ2-7
CASSSPLGQAYEQYF
TGTGCCAGCAGTTCCCCTCTCGGACAAGCCTACGAGCAGTACTTC
>TRBD2|16|TRBV5-5|once|TRBJ2-7
CASSLELAGGRDKQYF
TGTGCCAGCAGCTTGGAATTAGCGGGAGGCCGCGACAAGCAGTACTTC
>TRBD1|15|TRBV19|few|TRBJ1-4
CASSRKSTGNEKLFF
TGTGCCAGTAGTCGAAAGTCGACAGGGAATGAAAAACTGTTTTTT
>TRBD1|13|TRBV30|-|TRBJ1-2
CAWNQGEDYGYTF
TGTGCCTGGAATCAGGGGGAAGACTATGGCTACACCTTC
>TRBD1|15|TRBV7-8|-|TRBJ2-5
CASSILGQGQETQYF
TGTGCCAGCAGCATACTGGGACAGGGACAAGAGACCCAGTACTTC
>-|14|TRBV3-1/TRBV3-2|-|TRBJ2-1
CASSFRDTYNEQFF
TGTGCCAGCAGCTTTCGGGACACCTACAATGAGCAGTTCTTC
>-|13|TRBV28|few|TRBJ1-2
CASSLQGYSGYTF
TGTGCCAGCAGCCTACAGGGCTATTCTGGCTACACCTTC
>TRBD1|15|TRBV11-2|-|TRBJ1-5
CASSPGTEGNQPQHF
TGTGCCAGCAGCCCCGGGACAGAGGGCAATCAGCCCCAGCATTTT
>TRBD2|14|TRBV6-2/TRBV6-3|-|TRBJ2-1
CASSYSGRNNEQFF
TGTGCCAGCAGTTACTCCGGGAGGAACAATGAGCAGTTCTTC
>TRBD2|16|TRBV7-2|-|TRBJ2-7
CASSLAGTSGGREQYF
TGTGCCAGCAGCTTAGCGGGGACTAGCGGGGGACGGGAGCAGTACTTC
>-|13|TRBV6-5|-|TRBJ2-3
CASSRRGTDTQYF
TGTGCCAGCAGCCGCCGCGGCACAGATACGCAGTATTTT
>-|16|TRBV29-1|-|TRBJ2-5
CSVEDEEGPHEETQYF
TGCAGCGTTGAAGATGAGGAGGGTCCGCACGAAGAGACCCAGTACTTC
>-|16|TRBV4-1|-|TRBJ2-7
CASSQAWTTLSYEQYF
TGCGCCAGCAGCCAAGCGTGGACAACTCTCTCCTACGAGCAGTACTTC
>TRBD1|13|TRBV25-1|many|TRBJ2-1
CASSGQGRNEQFF
TGTGCCAGCAGTGGACAGGGAAGGAATGAGCAGTTCTTC
>TRBD2|15|TRBV6-4|-|TRBJ2-3
CASSDAPGGTDTQYF
TGTGCCAGCAGTGACGCCCCGGGAGGGACAGATACGCAGTATTTT
>TRBD1|13|TRBV6-5|-|TRBJ1-3
CASRRTGGNTIYF
TGTGCCAGCAGGAGGACAGGTGGAAACACCATATATTTT
>-|14|TRBV15|-|TRBJ1-1
CATSTGDMNTEAFF
TGTGCCACCAGCACAGGGGACATGAACACTGAAGCTTTCTTT
>-|14|TRBV19|-|TRBJ1-4
CASRQGEAFEKLFF
TGTGCCAGTAGACAGGGCGAGGCCTTCGAAAAACTGTTTTTT
>-|11|TRBV30|-|TRBJ1-1
CAWSSGQRAFF
TGTGCCTGGAGTAGTGGACAGAGGGCTTTCTTT
>-|14|TRBV27|-|TRBJ2-3
CASSLSRGTDTQYF
TGTGCCAGCAGTTTAAGCAGGGGTACAGATACGCAGTATTTT
>-|16|TRBV3-1/TRBV3-2|-|TRBJ2-7
CASSQGAVPGTYEQYF
TGTGCCAGCAGCCAAGGTGCGGTGCCAGGGACCTACGAGCAGTACTTC
>TRBD2|14|TRBV28|-|TRBJ2-7
CASRRLALGYEQYF
TGTGCCAGCAGACGACTAGCGCTAGGCTACGAGCAGTACTTC
>TRBD1|14|TRBV9|-|TRBJ1-2
CASSARTGPYGYTF
TGTGCCAGCAGCGCAAGGACAGGACCTTATGGCTACACCTTC
>TRBD2|17|TRBV18|once|TRBJ2-1
CASSPEVRASGGGEQFF
TGTGCCAGCTCACCGGAGGTTCGGGCTAGCGGGGGCGGTGAGCAGTTCTTC
>-|17|TRBV19|-|TRBJ2-2
CASTPLSWAANTGELFF
TGTGCCAGTACCCCCCTATCGTGGGCAGCGAACACCGGGGAGCTGTTTTTT
>TRBD1|16|TRBV2|-|TRBJ1-5
CASRDIRTGGNQPQHF
TGTGCCAGCAGGGACATTAGGACAGGGGGCAATCAGCCCCAGCATTTT
>-|11|TRBV28|-|TRBJ2-7
CATVTGYEQYF
TGTGCCACCGTAACAGGGTACGAGCAGTACTTC